These 20 T cell receptor beta chains were all obtained from the same sample, sequenced in a study of response to subunit inactivated influenza vaccine listed by TCRdb under 2018. The method was RT-PCR. The run used an Illumina HiSeq 2500. TCRdb passed the public sequencing reads through fastp at Q25 and MiXCR, retaining productive beta sequences. Merged by CDR3 protein, the rows form single entries marked with the most common genes and DNA. The sample has approximately 500,000 distinct CDR3 sequences on record, approximately 12% of them singletons. The top ten constitute under 15% of the sample. The label giving this sample's time point can be read as: approximately 40 days after influenza vaccine administration. The sample in question was PBMCs from blood, obtained 45 days after vaccination. These receptors all come from a man aged 50 to 59 who received an inactivated influenza vaccine. Donor details come from another sample of the same person, matched by shared clones.

This clonotype appeared a few times. This chain joins TRBV12-3 or TRBV12-4 and TRBJ1-2; D is perhaps TRBD1 (6 bases). V was cut by 5 bases and J by 4 bases, with 20 bases left in between. The CDR3 extends over 16 amino acids. Here the CDR3 DNA reads TGTGCCAGCAGTCTCAATGGGGGGGCGCAAGGCTATGGCTACACCTTC. It specifies CASSLNGGAQGYGYTF.

This clonotype was found many times. The chain recombines TRBV28 with TRBJ2-5; D ambiguous. The CDR3 has 15 residues. With 3 bases removed from V and 7 bases from J, the gap between germline ends came to 18 bases. The germline V gene encodes CDR1 MDHEN and CDR2 SYDVKM. CDR3 in amino acids: CASSFSDRAYGTQYF. The CDR3 coding sequence is TGTGCCAGCAGTTTCAGTGATCGGGCCTATGGGACCCAGTACTTC.

This clonotype was observed many times. This rearrangement joins TRBV29-1 to TRBJ2-1, with TRBD1 matching over 11 bases. The CDR3 covers 14 residues. Germline V CDR1 and CDR2: SQVTM, ANQGSEA. The J segment lost 6 bases and the V segment lost 7 bases, leaving 8 bases of the junction unmatched. CDR3 loop: CSGRTGGSGNEQFF. The CDR3 DNA sequence: TGCAGCGGTCGGACAGGGGGCTCTGGCAATGAGCAGTTCTTC.

The chain links TRBV5-1 to TRBJ1-2, with D perhaps TRBD1 (5 bases). This CDR3 is 15 amino acids long. V lost 5 bases to trimming and J lost 0 bases, with 14 bases between them. Germline CDR1 and CDR2: SGHRS and YFSETQ. The DNA for the CDR3 is TGCGCCAGCAGGCAAGGCGGGACCTCTAACTATGGCTACACCTTC. Translation: CASRQGGTSNYGYTF.

This clonotype came up a few times. The rearrangement links TRBV12-3 or TRBV12-4 to TRBJ2-1; 10 nucleotides align to TRBD2. V dropped 8 bases and J dropped 0; count of bases not matched to a gene: 10. CDR3 length equals 17 residues. The CDR3 nucleotides are TGTGCCAGCCAAGCTAGCGGGGGCCTCAGCTCCTACAATGAGCAGTTCTTC. Protein: CASQASGGLSSYNEQFF.

The chain employs TRBV6-1 and TRBJ2-3; 11 bases fit TRBD2. Germline assignment: CDR1 MNHNS and CDR2 SASEGT. CDR3 length: 15 residues. Losses at the gene ends were 8 bases for V and 6 bases for J; bases not matched to a gene: 10. CDR3 in amino acids: CASYRSGTSGDTQYF. CDR3 nucleotides: TGTGCCAGCTATAGATCCGGGACTAGCGGTGATACGCAGTATTTT.

This clonotype turned up a few times. V gene TRBV29-1 combines with J gene TRBJ2-7; 14 bases align to TRBD2. V gave up 6 bases and J gave up 1 base; unmatched junction bases: 14. In germline, CDR1 is SQVTM, CDR2 ANQGSEA. The CDR3 consists of 18 residues. Written as DNA, the CDR3 is TGCAGCGTCACCGGGACTAGCGGGAGAAGAACCGGATCCTACGAGCAGTACTTC. This translates into CSVTGTSGRRTGSYEQYF.

This clonotype was detected many times. V usage is TRBV4-2 and J usage is TRBJ2-1; 9 nucleotides line up with TRBD1. Germline V gene data show CDR1 as LGHNA and CDR2 as YNFKEQ. The CDR3 totals 17 residues. Germline trimming cut 0 bases from V and 2 bases from J; bases unmatched to any gene: 5. The CDR3 here is CASSQDSRQGAYNEQFF. The DNA of the CDR3 is TGTGCCAGCAGCCAAGACAGTAGACAGGGGGCCTACAATGAGCAGTTCTTC.

This clonotype appeared many times. The chain uses TRBV12-3 or TRBV12-4 and TRBJ2-3, with 13 bases that match TRBD2. This CDR3 is 14 amino acids long. J gave up 7 bases and V 6 bases, and 4 bases lay outside the gene matches. CDR3 nucleotide sequence: TGTGCCAGCAGCCCGACTAGCGGGGGGAATACGCAGTATTTT. Its protein product is CASSPTSGGNTQYF.

The genes are TRBV20-1 and TRBJ2-7; 8 bases fit TRBD2. The J segment lost 6 bases and the V segment lost 3 bases, leaving 7 bases of the junction unmatched. CDR3 length: 13 amino acids. Germline-derived CDR1 and CDR2 are DFQATT and SNEGSKA (reference sequence). The CDR3 DNA reads as TGCAGTGCTAGTAGCCTAGCGGGTATCGAGCAGTACTTC. The encoded protein is CSASSLAGIEQYF.

In its sample, this clonotype was seen many times. This chain uses TRBV7-9 with TRBJ2-1, with 8 positions matching TRBD2. The CDR3 length is 13 residues. V was pared by 3 bases and J by 6 bases, with 1 base of the junction left unmatched. CDR1 is SEHNR, CDR2 FQNEAQ, per germline (reference sequence). As DNA, the CDR3 is TGTGCCAGCAGCTTCACTAGCGGCAATGAGCAGTTCTTC. This sequence encodes CASSFTSGNEQFF.

V and J are TRBV20-1 and TRBJ2-7; D may be TRBD1 (6 bases). The CDR3 totals 12 residues. V was shortened by 6 bases and J by 3 bases, with 12 bases between the two germline ends. Germline V gene lookup returns CDR1 DFQATT and CDR2 SNEGSKA (reference sequence). CDR3 residues: CSATDSFYEQYF. The CDR3 nucleotides read TGCAGTGCGACGGACAGTTTCTACGAGCAGTACTTC.

As DNA, the CDR3 is TGCAGTGCGACCGACAGGGAGTCCTACAATGAGCAGTTCTTC. This gives the protein CSATDRESYNEQFF. J is TRBJ2-1 and V is TRBV20-1; 7 bases match TRBD1. The CDR3 is made up of 14 amino acids. J lost 1 base, V lost 6 bases, and 6 bases had no gene match. Germline CDR1 and CDR2: DFQATT and SNEGSKA (reference sequence).

The rearrangement uses TRBV7-2 and TRBJ2-7, with D perhaps given as TRBD1 or TRBD2 (7 bases each). The CDR3 runs 14 residues. Germline-derived CDR1 and CDR2 are SGHTA and FQGNSA. V lost 1 base and J lost 7, with 14 bases in between. CDR3 sequence: CASSLGAGGGEQYF. Here the CDR3 DNA reads TGTGCCAGCAGCTTAGGCGCAGGGGGAGGGGAGCAGTACTTC.

There are a few counts of this clonotype. The J gene is TRBJ1-6, the V gene TRBV27; D not certain. This CDR3 contains 14 residues. Germline CDR1 and CDR2: MNHEY and SMNVEV (reference sequence). The V and J ends lost 6 bases and 2 bases respectively, with 8 bases between them. The CDR3 sequence is CASRRETYNSPLHF. DNA for the CDR3: TGTGCCAGCAGGAGGGAAACCTATAATTCACCCCTCCACTTT.

V gene TRBV4-3 combines with J gene TRBJ1-4; 11 nucleotides agree with TRBD1. Trimming cost V 4 bases and J 2 bases; bases outside gene matches: 6. Germline lookup yields CDR1 LGHNA and CDR2 YSLEER. There are 17 residues in the CDR3. The CDR3 DNA reads TGCGCCAGCAGCCGAGGACAGGGGGCGCGCACTAATGAAAAACTGTTTTTT. Protein: CASSRGQGARTNEKLFF.

The V and J genes are TRBV30 and TRBJ1-4; D gene ambiguous. The CDR3 runs to 10 residues. The germline V gene encodes CDR1 GTSNPN and CDR2 SVGIG (reference sequence). Deletions cut 5 bases from V and 8 bases from J, with 6 bases between. The CDR3, as DNA: TGTGCCTGGGGGGTAGAAAAACTGTTTTTT. Translation gives CAWGVEKLFF.

The table lists this clonotype with a few counts. The chain links TRBV5-1 to TRBJ1-1, with D hard to call. The V gene lost 2 bases and the J gene lost 3 bases, with 17 bases spanning the gap. From germline, CDR1 is SGHRS and CDR2 YFSETQ. The CDR3 is 16 amino acids. CDR3 DNA: TGCGCCAGCAGCTTTGGGCCGCCCGGAGCTTACACTGAAGCTTTCTTT. Translated: CASSFGPPGAYTEAFF.

This clonotype was observed a few times. DNA for the CDR3: TGTGCCAGCAGCTCAAGCACCGGGACGGGAGGCCACTTT. Its translation is CASSSSTGTGGHF. The chain couples TRBV7-2 to TRBJ1-6; D possibly corresponds to TRBD1 (5 bases). V was pared by 4 bases and J by 18 bases, with 19 bases between. This CDR3 spans 13 amino acids. Germline CDR1 and CDR2: SGHTA and FQGNSA.

This clonotype came up a few times. The chain is built from TRBV4-1 and TRBJ2-2, with a tentative D call TRBD2 (5 bases). Deletions cut 2 bases from V and 5 bases from J, with 18 bases between. From germline, CDR1 is MGHRA and CDR2 YSYEKL. The CDR3 extends over 17 amino acids. This chain's CDR3 is CASSQRGILKTTGELFF. CDR3 DNA: TGCGCCAGCAGCCAAAGAGGGATCCTAAAAACAACCGGGGAGCTGTTTTTT.